This is a list of T cell receptor beta chains from one sample in a study of T cells in Graves' hyperthyroidism and ophthalmopathy. MiXCR, run by TCRdb on the multiplex PCR reads, gives a single entry per CDR3 protein. The sample contains about 400,000 distinct CDR3 sequences, over 10% of which appear only once. The sequenced sample was blood. These receptors were obtained from a woman younger than 35 with Graves' hyperthyroidism. The conserved cysteine and the conserved F or W are not part of the CDR3 here. Fields, in order: J gene, V gene, CDR3 protein.

>TRBJ2-5|TRBV27
ASKWGGTQY
>TRBJ1-2|TRBV7-8
ASSPRTGGIWGYT
>TRBJ1-4|TRBV5-4
ASSLAGTGGEKLF
>TRBJ2-7|TRBV30
AWRSWVDRDSYEQY
>TRBJ2-2|TRBV7-3
ASSLEGPNTGELF
>TRBJ2-1|TRBV27
ASSTPALTDEQF
>TRBJ2-5|TRBV12-5
ASGLTLNLRDAPRAQY
>TRBJ2-7|TRBV20-1
SASSVRGSLRGTYEQY
>TRBJ1-1|TRBV7-9
ASSSHQGRDTEAF
>TRBJ2-3|TRBV29-1
SVGDLSSTDTQY
>TRBJ2-3|TRBV9
ASSGGITDTQY
>TRBJ2-3|TRBV7-9
ASREGSADTQY
>TRBJ2-5|TRBV7-6
ASSPFSGRETQY
>TRBJ1-2|TRBV28
ASSGPRGSAYGYT
>TRBJ1-1|TRBV10-3
AIKRSAGVNTEAF
>TRBJ1-5|TRBV5-1
ASSLGTGGGQPQH
>TRBJ1-5|TRBV28
ASSPNSNQPQH
>TRBJ2-1|TRBV6-1
ASSPAGLARDEQF
>TRBJ1-1|TRBV5-1
ASSSWLGANTEAF
>TRBJ2-3|TRBV12-3/TRBV12-4
ASSPRAGDTQY
>TRBJ2-7|TRBV3-1
ASSQGPGPREGLPYEQY
>TRBJ2-3|TRBV19
ASRRDRGSTDTQY
>TRBJ2-7|TRBV5-1
ASTRGTGGDEQY
>TRBJ2-1|TRBV19
ASSEYNRNEQF